This TCR beta chain was obtained from a study of graft-versus-host responses after intestinal transplantation. General study results and limits: Allografts of patients with graft-donor T cell macrochimerism showed high graft-versus-host to host-versus-graft clone ratios.

Produced via immunoSEQ multiplex PCR; TCRdb's table is partial and in-frame only. The top ten hold under 7.5% of the sample, which has 13,000 to 15,000 clones, roughly 30% seen once. Trimming removed 0 bases from V and 0 bases from J, with 6 bases in between. Germline CDR1 SGHRS, CDR2 YFSETQ. The CDR3 is made up of 14 amino acids. Co-plating was performed using approximately 200,000 CFSE-labeled responder cells and approximately 200,000 irradiated, violet-dye-labeled stimulator cells. This clone showed up just a few times. The rearrangement joins TRBV5-1 to TRBJ1-1; unclear D gene. The clonotype originates from a human patient who received an intestinal transplant. Here the sequenced sample was alloreactive CD4+ T cells from a mixed lymphocyte reaction culture, taken before intestinal transplant. Regarding subset: CFSE-low proliferating T cells sorted from roughly 6-day pre-transplant mixed lymphocyte reaction (GvH or HvG direction). CDR3 protein: CASSLGGVNTEAFF. The CDR3 DNA sequence: TGCGCCAGCAGCTTGGGCGGGGTGAACACTGAAGCTTTCTTT.